Following are 21 T cell receptor beta chains from one sample sequenced in a study of blood T cell repertoires in COVID-19. The table came from immunoSEQ multiplex PCR; TCRdb's copy has only in-frame clones and leaves some out. The sample contains about 190,000 clones, 88% of which appear only once. Material for sequencing was peripheral blood. Every receptor here comes from a man under 40 with acute or convalescent COVID-19.

The chain uses TRBV5-4 and TRBJ1-1; D is perhaps TRBD1 (5 bases). V shed 3 bases and J shed 0 bases, with 6 bases lying between them. The CDR3 is 13 residues long. Germline CDR1 SGHNT, CDR2 YYREEE (reference sequence). The CDR3 DNA is TGTGCCAGCAGCTCGGGGGTGAACACTGAAGCTTTCTTT. Translation gives CASSSGVNTEAFF.

J is TRBJ2-5 and V is TRBV11-2; a possible D gene is TRBD1 (5 bases). Germline V gives CDR1 SGHAT, CDR2 FQNNGV. There are 14 residues in the CDR3. With 1 base removed from V and 2 bases from J, the gap between germline ends came to 8 bases. CDR3 nucleotides: TGTGCCAGCAGCTTAGGAGACAGACAAGAGACCCAGTACTTC. This codes for CASSLGDRQETQYF.

The genes are TRBV30 and TRBJ2-7; D might be TRBD2 (5 bases). The CDR3 spans 12 residues. Per germline, CDR1 GTSNPN and CDR2 SVGIG (reference sequence). V was pared by 0 bases and J by 7 bases, with 10 bases between. CDR3 residues: CAWSVAREEQYF. The CDR3 region has the DNA TGTGCCTGGAGTGTTGCGAGGGAGGAGCAGTACTTC.

The chain recombines TRBV5-1 with TRBJ2-7; 8 bases line up with TRBD2. Looked up from germline, CDR1 is SGHRS and CDR2 is YFSETQ. V gave up 4 bases and J gave up 2 bases; unmatched junction bases: 8. CDR3 length: 15 amino acids. CDR3 bases: TGCGCCAGCAGCCGGGAGGGGACGGACCCCTACGAGCAGTACTTC. Encoded protein: CASSREGTDPYEQYF.

This chain connects TRBV6-5 to TRBJ1-6; TRBD1 matches at 7 bases. The germline V gene has CDR1 MNHEY and CDR2 SVGAGI. This CDR3 is 12 amino acids long. V trimming: 7 bases; J trimming: 10 bases; junction bases outside the gene matches: 4. CDR3 in DNA: TGTGCCAGCACCTACAGGGGCTCACCCCTCCACTTT. This encodes CASTYRGSPLHF.

CDR3 region: CASSPLRPGANVLTF. CDR3 DNA sequence: TGCGCCAGCAGCCCCTTGAGGCCCGGGGCCAACGTCCTGACTTTC. The chain links TRBV5-1 to TRBJ2-6; D not certain. Germline V gene data show CDR1 as SGHRS and CDR2 as YFSETQ. This CDR3 has 15 amino acids. Trimming took 4 bases from V and 4 from J, leaving 12 bases between them.

This chain joins TRBV12-3 or TRBV12-4 and TRBJ2-2; D perhaps matches TRBD2 (6 bases). Trimming removed 6 bases at V and 7 bases at J, with 12 bases between. The CDR3 runs 13 residues. CDR3 nucleotides: TGTGCCAGCAGGACACGGGGGAGCGGGGAGCTGTTTTTT. Amino acid sequence: CASRTRGSGELFF.

V and J are TRBV10-1 and TRBJ2-2; 10 bases align to TRBD2. After removal of 5 bases from V and 4 bases from J, the junction contained 7 bases not matched to a gene. The CDR3 length is 16 residues. Germline-derived CDR1 and CDR2 are WNHNN and SYGVQD (reference sequence). CDR3 bases: TGCGCCAGCAGTTCCGATCCTAGCGGGAGCACCGGGGAGCTGTTTTTT. Amino acid sequence: CASSSDPSGSTGELFF.

The chain carries TRBV5-4 and TRBJ1-6, with D perhaps TRBD1 (6 bases). Germline-derived CDR1 and CDR2 are SGHNT and YYREEE (reference sequence). CDR3 length: 14 amino acids. Trimming shortened V by 5 bases and J by 10 bases, and 16 bases separated the two germline ends. The CDR3 DNA sequence: TGTGCCAGCAGAAAGCAGGGGCCGGAATCACCCCTCCACTTT. The encoded protein is CASRKQGPESPLHF.

The V and J genes are TRBV23-1 and TRBJ2-3; TRBD1 aligns across 10 bases. TRBV23-1 is an ORF; its function is uncertain. V dropped 9 bases and J dropped 3; count of bases not matched to a gene: 12. The CDR3 is 16 amino acids. CDR3 in DNA: TGCGCCAGGGTAACAAGCCGGGACAGGGGAACAGATACGCAGTATTTT. Its protein is CARVTSRDRGTDTQYF.

V and J are TRBV21-1 and TRBJ1-1; TRBD1, as called in the table, went unchecked against the DNA. TRBV21-1 is a known pseudogene. The CDR3 runs to 19 residues. The CDR3, as DNA: TGTGCCAGCAGCACCTCGGGACAGGGGGCGCATTTGGTATGCACTGAAGCTTTCTTT. This gives the protein CASSTSGQGAHLVCTEAFF.

The chain carries TRBV18 and TRBJ2-3, with TRBD1 identical over 7 bases. Trimming cost V 2 bases and J 7 bases; bases outside gene matches: 6. Germline CDR1 reads KGHSH; CDR2 reads LQKENI. The CDR3 covers 14 residues. CDR3 residues: CASSPGGQLYTQYF. In DNA form, the CDR3 reads TGTGCCAGCTCACCAGGGGGACAGTTATATACGCAGTATTTT.

This chain joins TRBV28 and TRBJ2-3; TRBD2 matches 8 bases. The CDR3 loop spans 16 amino acids. Trimming cost V 6 bases and J 2 bases; bases outside gene matches: 10. Germline CDR1 MDHEN, CDR2 SYDVKM. DNA for the CDR3: TGTGCCAGCAGCTTGTGGGGGACTAGGACCACAGATACGCAGTATTTT. Translating it yields CASSLWGTRTTDTQYF.

The V call is TRBV4-2, the J call TRBJ2-7; D perhaps matches TRBD2 (6 bases). This CDR3 contains 15 residues. Germline CDR1 is LGHNA and CDR2 is YNFKEQ. With 1 base removed from V and 2 bases from J, the gap between germline ends came to 12 bases. The CDR3 loop is CASSQGPGLTYEQYF. In DNA form, the CDR3 reads TGTGCCAGCAGCCAAGGTCCGGGACTTACCTACGAGCAGTACTTC.

This rearrangement joins TRBV11-2 to TRBJ1-1; 9 bases line up with TRBD1. CDR3 length equals 14 residues. Germline trimming cut 4 bases from V and 5 bases from J; bases unmatched to any gene: 5. Germline V gene data show CDR1 as SGHAT and CDR2 as FQNNGV. This CDR3 is CASSSGQGGTEAFF. The CDR3 bases are TGTGCCAGCAGCTCGGGACAGGGAGGGACTGAAGCTTTCTTT.

The chain combines TRBV11-2 with TRBJ2-2; D is possibly TRBD2 (6 bases). CDR3 size: 15 residues. The germline gives CDR1 SGHAT, CDR2 FQNNGV. V lost 5 bases, J lost 0 bases, and 10 bases lay in between. The CDR3 DNA reads as TGTGCCAGCAGCCACGGGACTGCGAACACCGGGGAGCTGTTTTTT. Its translation: CASSHGTANTGELFF.

V usage is TRBV28 and J usage is TRBJ2-2; 9 bases match TRBD2. There are 15 residues in the CDR3. The germline CDR1 and CDR2 sequences are MDHEN and SYDVKM. The junction had 9 bases not matched to a gene; V was cut back by 7 bases and J by 6 bases. The CDR3 region has the DNA TGTGCCAGCACCCTAGGAGTAGCGGGAGCCGGGGAGCTGTTTTTT. It yields the protein CASTLGVAGAGELFF.

The gene calls are TRBV5-1 and TRBJ2-3, with 9 bases matching TRBD2. Germline V gene lookup returns CDR1 SGHRS and CDR2 YFSETQ. The CDR3 loop spans 17 amino acids. Trimming at V came to 0 bases and at J to 8 bases, leaving 13 bases not matched to a gene. CDR3 residues: CASSLVPGTAGGGTQYF. The CDR3, as DNA: TGCGCCAGCAGCTTGGTTCCGGGAACCGCGGGAGGGGGTACGCAGTATTTT.

The V call is TRBV7-3, the J call TRBJ2-1, with 7 nucleotides matching TRBD1. CDR3 length equals 15 residues. Germline trimming cut 1 base from V and 7 bases from J; bases unmatched to any gene: 7. Per germline, CDR1 SGHTA and CDR2 FQGTGA. Here the CDR3 reads CASSLRPGQTNEQFF. The DNA of the CDR3 is TGTGCCAGCAGCTTAAGACCGGGACAGACAAATGAGCAGTTCTTC.

V and J are TRBV2 and TRBJ2-5; D might be TRBD2 (5 bases). V lost 9 bases and J lost 5, with 16 bases in between. Germline loops: CDR1 SNHLY, CDR2 FYNNEI. This CDR3 comprises 13 residues. The DNA of the CDR3 is TGTGCCAGTGGGCGAGGGATGGGGGAGACCCAGTACTTC. As protein: CASGRGMGETQYF.

The chain recombines TRBV3-1 (or the pseudogene TRBV3-2) with TRBJ2-5, with 7 bases lining up with TRBD1. The germline CDR1 and CDR2 sequences are LGHDT and YNNKEL (reference sequence). The CDR3 extends over 16 amino acids. The ends lost 0 bases at V and 5 bases at J; junction bases unmatched: 9. The CDR3 bases are TGTGCCAGCAGCCAAGATACTTGGACAGGCTTGGAGACCCAGTACTTC. This sequence encodes CASSQDTWTGLETQYF.